Described below is a single T cell receptor beta chain sequence and its context. Its antigen target is currently unknown. Base qualities are missing; no much larger clone stands one base away. The treatment or condition label here, explained by the study, means: AdE1-LMPpoly-expanded autologous EBV-specific T-cell therapy followed by anti-PD-1 nivolumab. The Qiagen DNeasy Kit was used to extract genomic DNA from the sorted cells. TCR beta chain deep sequencing was performed on the immunoSEQ platform. The paper's processing steps were these. Repertoire data analysis was performed with the immunoSEQ Analyzer software. The immuneACCESS repertoire file appears here via TCRdb, limited to in-frame rearrangements. These files lack a portion of the clones; in checked studies, under half of the deficit traces to unresolved V genes, and the cause of the others is not known. Clonal size and the V and J genes are those of that table, whereas D and trimming came from the DNA. The sample table holds some 20,000 clones, of which 84% were seen once. The ten largest account for roughly 30% of the sample.

The data originate from a study of EBV T-cell therapy then PD-1 blockade in nasopharyngeal carcinoma (dated by TCRdb to the early 2020s). Including cysteine and phenylalanine, the CDR3 has 16 amino acids. Left in the record is the CDR3 DNA by itself, 48 bases read in frame from the first base. The germline V gene supplies CDR1 SGHVS and CDR2 FNYEAQ. V lost 1 base and J lost 8 bases; the stretch between them is 18 bases long. The clonotype was recovered from a man in his forties with nasopharyngeal carcinoma. Sequencing was performed on CD8+ T cells from blood, taken at roughly day 33 from a patient whose treatment included autologous EBV-specific T cells and nivolumab. Recombination linked TRBV7-6 to TRBJ2-1; the D segment is perhaps TRBD1 or TRBD2, each sharing 6 matched bases. The nucleotide sequence is given as TGTGCCAGCAGCTTAGGTGGGGGGCGCGCTTTGGATGAGCAGTTCTTC. It is translated as CASSLGGGRALDEQFF.